Sequencing of this T cell receptor (beta chain) was carried out in a study of T cell clonality in common variable immunodeficiency. Overall study results and limits: CVID subjects shared fewer TCRbeta clones than healthy controls did.

Germline assignment: CDR1 LNHDA and CDR2 SQIVND (reference sequence). Trimming took 2 bases from V and 2 from J, leaving 9 bases between them. The CDR3 extends over 15 amino acids. Method: immunoSEQ multiplex PCR; TCRdb's copy keeps in-frame clones and lacks some. Captured here are under 40,000 clones, none seen once; the top ten comprise around 3.2%. This clone was recorded many times. Its cognate antigen is unknown. The CDR3 end lies 3 residues beyond the end of the read and is filled in from the germline J gene. Most patients and controls had Caucasian heritage. This TCR was recovered from a person aged 18 to 75 in good health. Sample: peripheral blood mononuclear cells. The V gene is TRBV19, the J gene TRBJ2-2; D not certain. CDR3 residues: CASSISYNNTGELFF. CDR3 bases read: TGTGCCAGTAGTATATCTTACAATAACACCGGGGAG.